This TCR beta chain derives from a study of T cell responses to AZD1222 COVID-19 vaccine. Profiled with immunoSEQ multiplex PCR; TCRdb holds only in-frame clones, not every one. The sample yields tens of thousands of clones, approximately 90% seen once. The study's findings and limits: Nearly half of unique spike-specific TCRs reportedly avoided B.1.351 and B.1.1.7 mutated regions. Increases in Spike-specific TCR breadth and depth were seen after two AZD1222 doses. Seropositivity was recorded at baseline in only 6 or 7 AZD1222 recipients. Regions 160-218 and 743-854 dominated among vaccine-associated CD4 TCRs spanning spike.

This clone was found a few times. Its antigen is unknown. Germline lookup yields CDR1 SEHNR and CDR2 FQNEAQ (reference sequence). Trimming took 8 bases from V and 5 from J, leaving 14 bases between them. The CDR3 contains 13 residues. The genes are TRBV7-9 and TRBJ2-3; D perhaps matches TRBD1 (5 bases). Source: peripheral blood, taken 28 days after the second AZD1222 dose. This TCR came from an adult who received the AZD1222 COVID-19 vaccine. The CDR3 region has the DNA TGTGCCAGCTCCCTGGGCCAGGGAGATACGCAGTATTTT. Its translation is CASSLGQGDTQYF.